These 17 T cell receptor beta chains came from one sample sequenced in a study of beta chain features in type 1 diabetes. As every portion of the isolated RNA was reverse transcribed, the sequencing read expressed TCRB transcripts. Here immunoSEQ multiplex PCR was the method, and the copy in TCRdb shows in-frame clones only, minus some. Of 970,000 or so clones listed, under 20% are singletons. Sequencing was done on a sample of naive CD4+ T cells from blood. Receptors originate from a woman in her late teens or twenties in good health.

V and J are TRBV5-1 and TRBJ2-5; D not resolved. The CDR3 runs to 12 residues. CDR1 and CDR2 (germline): SGHRS, YFSETQ. V was trimmed by 4 bases and J by 2 bases, leaving 6 bases between them. CDR3 nucleotide sequence: TGCGCCAGCAGCGAAGCTCAAGAGACCCAGTACTTC. Protein product: CASSEAQETQYF.

The chain links TRBV5-4 to TRBJ2-5, with D unclear. Trimming cost V 2 bases and J 3 bases, with 8 bases left between them. Germline lookup yields CDR1 SGHNT and CDR2 YYREEE (reference sequence). This CDR3 has 13 residues. This CDR3 reads CASSFGEEETQYF. The CDR3 nucleotides read TGTGCCAGCAGCTTTGGAGAGGAAGAGACCCAGTACTTC.

This clone was seen more than once but under ten times. The V call is TRBV4-2, the J call TRBJ2-2, with 7 bases aligning to TRBD1. The CDR3 contains 15 residues. V was clipped by 4 bases and J by 2 bases; unmatched bases: 4. Germline assignment: CDR1 LGHNA and CDR2 YNFKEQ. The CDR3 nucleotides are TGTGCCAGCAGCCCGGGACAGCTAAACACCGGGGAGCTGTTTTTT. Amino acid sequence: CASSPGQLNTGELFF.

In its sample, this clone was seen a few times. This chain connects TRBV29-1 to TRBJ1-1; D gene uncertain. The CDR3 loop spans 14 amino acids. The germline gives CDR1 SQVTM, CDR2 ANQGSEA. Trimming cost V 6 bases and J 4 bases, with 18 bases left between them. In nucleotides, the CDR3 is TGCAGCGTGATCATGGTTAGTGGAGGCACTGAAGCTTTCTTT. It codes for CSVIMVSGGTEAFF.

Only a few counts were recorded for this clone. This chain connects TRBV28 to TRBJ2-5; 9 positions match TRBD2. With V trimmed by 4 bases and J by 7 bases, 7 bases remained unmatched. The CDR3 runs to 14 residues. Germline V gene data show CDR1 as MDHEN and CDR2 as SYDVKM. CDR3 nucleotides: TGTGCCAGCAGTTATGGGACTAGCCCGGGGACCCAGTACTTC. Its protein product is CASSYGTSPGTQYF.

This clone was seen more than once but under ten times. The J gene is TRBJ2-7, the V gene TRBV11-2; 8 bases are shared with TRBD1. The V and J ends lost 5 bases and 6 bases, in that order; junction bases with no gene match: 18. CDR3 length: 17 amino acids. Germline CDR1 is SGHAT and CDR2 is FQNNGV. CDR3 residues: CASSRRTGHSLLGEQYF. CDR3 bases: TGTGCCAGCAGCCGACGGACAGGGCATAGCCTATTAGGCGAGCAGTACTTC. Full variable domain (missing parts from reference TRBV11-2 and TRBJ2-7): EAGVAQSPRYKIIEKRQSVAFWCNPISGHATLYWYQQILGQGPKLLIQFQNNGVVDDSQLPKDRFSAERLKGVDSTLKIQPAKLEDSAVYLCASSRRTGHSLLGEQYFGPGTRLTVT.

The CDR3, as DNA: TGTGCCAGCAGTGAAGCCGGGACTAGAGGCAACTACGAGCAGTACTTC. It is translated as CASSEAGTRGNYEQYF. V is TRBV28 and J is TRBJ2-7, with TRBD2 matching over 8 bases. The CDR3 is 16 amino acids. V shed 5 bases and J 3 bases; nucleotides not matched to a gene: 12. Germline CDR1 and CDR2: MDHEN and SYDVKM.

In this sample, this clone turned up a few times. The chain combines TRBV4-1 with TRBJ1-5; 7 nucleotides align to TRBD1. CDR1 and CDR2 (germline): MGHRA, YSYEKL. CDR3 size: 17 residues. V lost 3 bases to trimming and J lost 3 bases; unmatched junction nucleotides: 11. The CDR3 loop reads CASSQGQPIASNQPQHF. For the CDR3, the DNA is TGCGCCAGCAGCCAGGGACAGCCGATTGCTTCCAATCAGCCCCAGCATTTT.

This clone turned up a few times. Other DNA sequences from this sample encode an identical CDR3 as well. The chain recombines TRBV15 with TRBJ2-1, with D tentatively TRBD2 (5 bases). The germline CDR1 and CDR2 sequences are LNHNV and YYDKDF (reference sequence). V was shortened by 1 base and J by 0 bases, with 7 bases between the two germline ends. The CDR3 consists of 15 residues. The CDR3 DNA follows: TGTGCCACCAGCAGAGGAGGGAGCTCCTACAATGAGCAGTTCTTC. Its protein product is CATSRGGSSYNEQFF.

This clone was counted at least ten times. CDR3 DNA: TGTGCCAGCAGCTTAGCAGGGATTGGCTACACCTTC. It encodes CASSLAGIGYTF. This chain joins TRBV11-2 and TRBJ1-2; D is perhaps TRBD1 (5 bases). Trimming took 1 base from V and 7 from J, leaving 7 bases between them. Germline V CDR1 and CDR2: SGHAT, FQNNGV. CDR3 size: 12 residues.

The chain carries TRBV6-6 and TRBJ2-7; D remains unclear. The V end was cut by 2 bases, the J end by 0 bases, with 14 bases between. The germline gives CDR1 MNHNY, CDR2 SVGAGI (reference sequence). This CDR3 is built from 16 residues. The CDR3: CASSYGLVPRSYEQYF. CDR3 DNA: TGTGCCAGCAGTTACGGGCTAGTTCCTCGCTCCTACGAGCAGTACTTC.

The chain combines TRBV4-3 with TRBJ2-2; unclear D gene. V lost 0 bases, J lost 5 bases, and 13 bases lay in between. This CDR3 is built from 16 residues. CDR1 and CDR2 (germline): LGHNA, YSLEER. The CDR3 protein is CASSQEATRGTGELFF. DNA for the CDR3: TGCGCCAGCAGCCAAGAGGCTACCCGTGGGACCGGGGAGCTGTTTTTT.

This clone has just a few counts. This rearrangement joins TRBV6-5 to TRBJ2-1, with TRBD1 as a possible D gene (6 bases). This CDR3 has 14 amino acids. The V end was cut by 3 bases, the J end by 9 bases, with 15 bases between. Germline V lookup: CDR1 MNHEY, CDR2 SVGAGI. CDR3 coding DNA: TGTGCCAGCAGTTATTTCCCCGGACAGAGTGAGCAGTTCTTC. Protein sequence: CASSYFPGQSEQFF.

This clone showed up just a few times. This chain uses TRBV2 with TRBJ2-1; TRBD2 is a possible D gene (5 bases). With 5 bases removed from V and 6 bases from J, the gap between germline ends came to 14 bases. CDR1 and CDR2 from the germline V gene are SNHLY and FYNNEI. The CDR3 loop spans 14 amino acids. The CDR3 protein is CASSILVPGNEQFF. In DNA, the CDR3 is TGTGCCAGCAGTATACTAGTTCCAGGCAATGAGCAGTTCTTC.

This clone was seen a few times. The chain couples TRBV7-3 to TRBJ2-1; unclear D gene. V was cut by 4 bases and J by 6 bases, with 13 bases left in between. The CDR3 has 14 residues. CDR1 and CDR2 from the germline V gene are SGHTA and FQGTGA. The CDR3 DNA sequence: TGTGCCAGCAGCTCTAACCCCAACACCAATGAGCAGTTCTTC. Amino acid sequence: CASSSNPNTNEQFF.

With regard to this clone: Within the sample, other DNA sequences also encode this same CDR3. The chain combines TRBV4-3 with TRBJ2-1; TRBD2 is a possible D gene (5 bases). CDR3 length equals 16 residues. V lost 0 bases and J lost 5, with 14 bases in between. In germline, CDR1 is LGHNA, CDR2 YSLEER. DNA of the CDR3: TGCGCCAGCAGCCAAGAGCCCCAGACGGGGAACAATGAGCAGTTCTTC. Protein product: CASSQEPQTGNNEQFF.

There are a few counts of this clone. The chain carries TRBV6-6 and TRBJ2-1, with 9 nucleotides matching TRBD2. Germline lookup yields CDR1 MNHNY and CDR2 SVGAGI (reference sequence). Trimming removed 8 bases from V and 5 bases from J; junction bases left unmatched: 4. The CDR3 runs to 13 residues. The CDR3 loop reads CASLAGWNNEQFF. The CDR3 DNA reads as TGTGCCAGCCTAGCGGGATGGAACAATGAGCAGTTCTTC.